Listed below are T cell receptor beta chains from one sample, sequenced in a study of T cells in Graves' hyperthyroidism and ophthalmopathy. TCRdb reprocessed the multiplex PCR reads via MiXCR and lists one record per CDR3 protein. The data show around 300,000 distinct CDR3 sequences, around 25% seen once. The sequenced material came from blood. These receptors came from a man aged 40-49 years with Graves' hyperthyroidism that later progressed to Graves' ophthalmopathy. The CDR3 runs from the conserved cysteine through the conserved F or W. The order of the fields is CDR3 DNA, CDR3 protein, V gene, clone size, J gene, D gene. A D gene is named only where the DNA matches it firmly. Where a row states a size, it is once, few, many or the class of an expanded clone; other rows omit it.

CDR3 DNA: TGTGCCAGCAGTTACTCGCGGAGGGTGAACACTGAAGCTTTCTTT; CDR3 protein: CASSYSRRVNTEAFF; V gene: TRBV6-5; clone size: -; J gene: TRBJ1-1; D gene: -
CDR3 DNA: TGTGCCAGCAGTGGAATCGGGACAGCCGAAGAGACCCAGTACTTC; CDR3 protein: CASSGIGTAEETQYF; V gene: TRBV6-2/TRBV6-3; clone size: -; J gene: TRBJ2-5; D gene: TRBD1
CDR3 DNA: TGTGCCAGCAGTCGACAGGGGAACACTGAAGCTTTCTTT; CDR3 protein: CASSRQGNTEAFF; V gene: TRBV12-3/TRBV12-4; clone size: many; J gene: TRBJ1-1; D gene: TRBD1
CDR3 DNA: TGTGCCAGCAGTAACTCGAACTATGGCTACACCTTC; CDR3 protein: CASSNSNYGYTF; V gene: TRBV12-3/TRBV12-4; clone size: many; J gene: TRBJ1-2; D gene: -
CDR3 DNA: TGTGCCAGCAGTTCTTTTACCCAGGGGGCGGAAGGTTATGGCTACACCTTC; CDR3 protein: CASSSFTQGAEGYGYTF; V gene: TRBV28; clone size: -; J gene: TRBJ1-2; D gene: TRBD1
CDR3 DNA: TGTGCCAGCAGTGAGGAGTATAACTATGGCTACACCTTC; CDR3 protein: CASSEEYNYGYTF; V gene: TRBV2; clone size: many; J gene: TRBJ1-2; D gene: -
CDR3 DNA: TGTGCCAGCAGTTTTGCGGTGCCTGGGAGAGAGACCCAGTACTTC; CDR3 protein: CASSFAVPGRETQYF; V gene: TRBV27; clone size: few; J gene: TRBJ2-5; D gene: -
CDR3 DNA: TGTGCCAGCAGCCCATTGGGGACAGGAGAGTACGAGCAGTACTTC; CDR3 protein: CASSPLGTGEYEQYF; V gene: TRBV12-3/TRBV12-4; clone size: -; J gene: TRBJ2-7; D gene: TRBD1
CDR3 DNA: TGTGCCAGCAGTGATACAGGGCGGGACAGGGGTTCCTACGAGCAGTACTTC; CDR3 protein: CASSDTGRDRGSYEQYF; V gene: TRBV2; clone size: -; J gene: TRBJ2-7; D gene: TRBD1
CDR3 DNA: TGTGCCAGCAGCTCTAGGGCAGCTTCAGACTATGGCTACACCTTC; CDR3 protein: CASSSRAASDYGYTF; V gene: TRBV7-2; clone size: -; J gene: TRBJ1-2; D gene: -
CDR3 DNA: TGTGCCAGCAGATCCGGGAACGAGCAGTACTTC; CDR3 protein: CASRSGNEQYF; V gene: TRBV2; clone size: many; J gene: TRBJ2-7; D gene: -
CDR3 DNA: TGTGCCAGCAGCCAGGCCCGGTACCAAGAGACCCAGTACTTC; CDR3 protein: CASSQARYQETQYF; V gene: TRBV7-2; clone size: few; J gene: TRBJ2-5; D gene: -
CDR3 DNA: TGCGCCAGCAGCCAACAGGGTATGACTTTCTTT; CDR3 protein: CASSQQGMTFF; V gene: TRBV4-1; clone size: many; J gene: TRBJ1-1; D gene: -
CDR3 DNA: TGCGCCAGCAGCTTGAAACTAGCGGGAAGCACAGATACGCAGTATTTT; CDR3 protein: CASSLKLAGSTDTQYF; V gene: TRBV5-1; clone size: many; J gene: TRBJ2-3; D gene: TRBD2
CDR3 DNA: TGTGCCAGCAGCTTATCCCGCTCTGGGGCCAACGTCCTGACTTTC; CDR3 protein: CASSLSRSGANVLTF; V gene: TRBV7-3; clone size: many; J gene: TRBJ2-6; D gene: -
CDR3 DNA: TGTGCCAGCAGCTCAAGACGACTAGCGGGAGTCTCCTATGAGCAGTTCTTC; CDR3 protein: CASSSRRLAGVSYEQFF; V gene: TRBV11-2; clone size: -; J gene: TRBJ2-1; D gene: TRBD2
CDR3 DNA: TGTGCCACCAGCACAACCGATCCTAGCTGGAGTTGGGAGACCCAGTACTTC; CDR3 protein: CATSTTDPSWSWETQYF; V gene: TRBV15; clone size: many; J gene: TRBJ2-5; D gene: -
CDR3 DNA: TGTGCCAGCAGCCCCGGGACAGGGGGCCGCGAGCAGTACTTC; CDR3 protein: CASSPGTGGREQYF; V gene: TRBV9; clone size: few; J gene: TRBJ2-7; D gene: TRBD1
CDR3 DNA: TGTGCCAGCAGACGCACCGGGACAGGCTACGAGCAGTACTTC; CDR3 protein: CASRRTGTGYEQYF; V gene: TRBV12-3/TRBV12-4; clone size: -; J gene: TRBJ2-7; D gene: TRBD1
CDR3 DNA: TGTGCCAGCAGAGGTCCGACAGGGCTTGTCGGGGAGCTGTTTTTT; CDR3 protein: CASRGPTGLVGELFF; V gene: TRBV6-2/TRBV6-3; clone size: -; J gene: TRBJ2-2; D gene: TRBD1
CDR3 DNA: TGCAGTGCTAACGACAGGGATTCGGTTGGGTACGAGCAGTACTTC; CDR3 protein: CSANDRDSVGYEQYF; V gene: TRBV20-1; clone size: -; J gene: TRBJ2-7; D gene: TRBD1
CDR3 DNA: TGTGCCATCAGTGAGGGATCAGGGAACACCGGGGAGCTGTTTTTT; CDR3 protein: CAISEGSGNTGELFF; V gene: TRBV10-3; clone size: many; J gene: TRBJ2-2; D gene: -
CDR3 DNA: TGCAGTGTCTCCATCCGGGACAGGGCAGACTATGGCTACACCTTC; CDR3 protein: CSVSIRDRADYGYTF; V gene: TRBV20-1; clone size: -; J gene: TRBJ1-2; D gene: TRBD1
CDR3 DNA: TGTGCTAGTGGTTTGGTACGGGGGGGGTCCACTGAAGCTTTCTTT; CDR3 protein: CASGLVRGGSTEAFF; V gene: TRBV12-5; clone size: many; J gene: TRBJ1-1; D gene: -
CDR3 DNA: TGTGCCAGCGACCTATCGAACACTGAAGCTTTCTTT; CDR3 protein: CASDLSNTEAFF; V gene: TRBV6-1; clone size: few; J gene: TRBJ1-1; D gene: -
CDR3 DNA: TGTGCCACCAGCAAAGCAGGCCAGGGTCGCGAGCAGTACTTC; CDR3 protein: CATSKAGQGREQYF; V gene: TRBV15; clone size: -; J gene: TRBJ2-7; D gene: -
CDR3 DNA: TGTGCCTGGAGTGTACTAATAGCAGGGGTCGGCTACACCTTC; CDR3 protein: CAWSVLIAGVGYTF; V gene: TRBV30; clone size: many; J gene: TRBJ1-2; D gene: -